A single sample gave rise to the 6 T cell receptor beta chains below, sequenced in a study of cytomegalovirus exposure and HLA in healthy donors. A multiplex PCR was run with 60 Vbeta primers and 13 Jbeta primers. Profiled with immunoSEQ multiplex PCR; TCRdb holds only in-frame clones, not every one. Seen here are some 140,000 clones, around 75% observed once, and the top ten hold 7.7%. Sequencing was done on a sample of PBMCs. Source of these receptors: a man in his thirties or forties in good health and CMV-seropositive.

This clone has a handful of counts. The genes are TRBV6-8 and TRBJ1-1, with D possibly matching TRBD1 (5 bases). Germline CDR1 and CDR2: MNHGY and SAAAGT. Trimming shortened V by 6 bases and J by 1 base, and 18 bases separated the two germline ends. The CDR3 runs to 16 residues. The CDR3 spells CASSRLGGGWNTEAFF. For the CDR3, the DNA is TGTGCCAGCAGCCGTCTGGGGGGGGGATGGAACACTGAAGCTTTCTTT.

This clone has just one count. V usage is TRBV9 and J usage is TRBJ2-3; a possible D gene is TRBD2 (5 bases). This CDR3 is 14 amino acids long. The V gene's germline CDR1 is SGDLS and CDR2 YYNGEE. Between the trimmed V and J ends, which lost 4 bases and 5 bases, there was a span of 14 bases. CDR3 in amino acids: CASSSRAGVDTQYF. CDR3 coding DNA: TGTGCCAGCAGCTCCCGGGCCGGGGTAGATACGCAGTATTTT.

V and J are TRBV5-1 and TRBJ1-1; D remains unclear. Trimming took off 7 bases at V and 0 bases at J, with 13 bases between the two ends. This CDR3 has 14 residues. Germline V gene sequence: CDR1 SGHRS, CDR2 YFSETQ. This CDR3 is CASRSLRMNTEAFF. CDR3 DNA: TGCGCCAGCCGGTCGCTTCGCATGAACACTGAAGCTTTCTTT.

This chain uses TRBV30 with TRBJ2-5, with 14 bases fitting TRBD2. Per germline, CDR1 GTSNPN and CDR2 SVGIG (reference sequence). This CDR3 has 16 residues. J lost 2 bases, V lost 2 bases, and 4 bases had no gene match. The CDR3 sequence: CAWSYGTSGGQETQYF. The CDR3 DNA sequence: TGTGCCTGGAGTTACGGGACTAGCGGGGGACAAGAGACCCAGTACTTC.

This clone was seen a handful of times. The V gene is TRBV10-1, the J gene TRBJ2-6; a weak D match, TRBD2 (5 bases). The germline V gene has CDR1 WNHNN and CDR2 SYGVQD (reference sequence). This CDR3 has 18 residues. The germline V and J ends were trimmed by 11 bases and 2 bases, with 25 bases remaining between them. The CDR3 loop reads CAENPRPNKGAGANVLTF. The CDR3 DNA follows: TGCGCCGAGAATCCCCGGCCGAACAAGGGAGCTGGGGCCAACGTCCTGACTTTC.

The chain carries TRBV5-1 and TRBJ2-1; 7 bases align to TRBD2. V was pared by 0 bases and J by 8 bases, with 8 bases of the junction left unmatched. The CDR3 spans 15 residues. Germline values: CDR1 SGHRS, CDR2 YFSETQ. The CDR3 DNA follows: TGCGCCAGCAGCTTGGTGAGCGGGACTTTCGATGAGCAGTTCTTC. Translation gives CASSLVSGTFDEQFF.